This TCR beta chain was recorded in a study of shared clonotypes between healthy human individuals. The study, taken as a whole, reports: Compared with memory subsets, naive subsets generally had larger estimated richness. Shared clonotypes across all four donors exceeded non-shared ones in generation probability.

Remarks on this clone: Its antigen is unidentified.

Germline CDR1 and CDR2: SGHTA and FQGNSA. The V gene lost 1 base and the J gene lost 9 bases, with 7 bases spanning the gap. The CDR3 is made up of 12 amino acids. Using 200 ng DNA, approximately 30,000 T cell genomes, the sorted-subset replicate PCRs were run. Sequencing was performed with immunoSEQ multiplex PCR; in TCRdb, only in-frame clones are kept and a portion is missing. The table lists about 2.4 million clones, roughly 93% of them singletons. This sequence originates from a man between 18 and 29 years old in good health. Some clones in this sample may be carry-over from other donors' samples. The sequenced sample was naive CD4+ T cells from PBMCs. Subset reported: CD45RA+ positively selected. The chain has TRBV7-2 and TRBJ2-1, with D unclear. The CDR3 DNA follows: TGTGCCAGCAGCTTAGTGCGTGGTGAGCAGTTCTTC. Encoded protein: CASSLVRGEQFF.